This T cell receptor (beta chain) was recovered during a study of a mutant IDH1 vaccine in newly diagnosed glioma. In the study overall: Vaccination followed radiotherapy alone by 4-6 weeks, or accompanied temozolomide cycles. Treated patients, averaging approximately 40 years, were about 60% male and approximately 38% female. Previous treatment comprised radiotherapy, temozolomide, or both, mostly both.

The CDR3 spans 18 residues. CDR1 KGHSH and CDR2 LQKENI come from the germline V gene. V shed 5 bases, J shed 0 bases, and the junction held 9 bases outside the gene matches. Notes on the study in general: Altogether, about 93% of patients exhibited vaccine-induced immune responses.

Comments on this clone: What it binds is unknown.

The time point denotes: week 11, during vaccination. Topical imiquimod was applied with each vaccine dose, which held 300 ug of mutant IDH1 20-mer peptide. Method: immunoSEQ multiplex PCR; TCRdb's copy keeps in-frame clones and lacks some. The sample consists of tens of thousands of clones, 75% to 85% of them appearing once. This specimen consisted of PBMCs, obtained from a glioma patient whose treatment included an IDH1 peptide vaccine. This chain joins TRBV18 and TRBJ2-1, with TRBD2 matching 11 bases. The source is a man aged 50-59 years with glioma. The CDR3 region has the DNA TGTGCCAGCTCAATTGGGTTCGGACTAGCGGGCTCCTACAATGAGCAGTTCTTC. It encodes CASSIGFGLAGSYNEQFF.